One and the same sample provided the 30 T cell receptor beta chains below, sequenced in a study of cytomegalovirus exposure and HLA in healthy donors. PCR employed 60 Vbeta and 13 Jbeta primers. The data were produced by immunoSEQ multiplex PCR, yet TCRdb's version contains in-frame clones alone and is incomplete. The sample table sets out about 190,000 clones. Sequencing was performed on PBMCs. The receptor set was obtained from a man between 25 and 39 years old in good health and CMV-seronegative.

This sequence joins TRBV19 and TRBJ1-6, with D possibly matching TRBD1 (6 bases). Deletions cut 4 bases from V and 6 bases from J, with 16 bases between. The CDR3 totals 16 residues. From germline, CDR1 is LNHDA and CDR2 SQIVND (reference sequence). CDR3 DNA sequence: TGTGCCAGTAGTACACGGGACCTCAGGGGTAATTCACCCCTCCACTTT. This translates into CASSTRDLRGNSPLHF.

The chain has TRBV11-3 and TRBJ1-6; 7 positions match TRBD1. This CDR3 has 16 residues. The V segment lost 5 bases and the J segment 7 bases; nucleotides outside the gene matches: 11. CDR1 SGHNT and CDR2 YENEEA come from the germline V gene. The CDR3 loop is CASSGSGGQNNSPLHF. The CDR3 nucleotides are TGTGCCAGCAGCGGGTCAGGGGGACAGAACAATTCACCCCTCCACTTT.

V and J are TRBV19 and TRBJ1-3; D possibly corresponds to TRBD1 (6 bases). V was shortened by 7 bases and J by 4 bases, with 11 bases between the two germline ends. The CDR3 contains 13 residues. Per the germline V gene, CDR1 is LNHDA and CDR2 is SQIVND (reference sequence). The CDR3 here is CASTTGFGNTIYF. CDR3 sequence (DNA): TGTGCCAGTACCACAGGGTTCGGAAACACCATATATTTT. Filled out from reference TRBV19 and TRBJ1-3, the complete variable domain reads DGGITQSPKYLFRKEGQNVTLSCEQNLNHDAMYWYRQDPGQGLRLIYYSQIVNDFQKGDIAEGYSVSREKKESFPLTVTSAQKNPTAFYLCASTTGFGNTIYFGEGSWLTVV.

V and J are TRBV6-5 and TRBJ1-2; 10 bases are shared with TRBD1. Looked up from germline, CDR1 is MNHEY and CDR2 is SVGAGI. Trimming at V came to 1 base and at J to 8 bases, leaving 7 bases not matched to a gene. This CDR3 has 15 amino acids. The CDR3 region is CASSYLGQGISGYTF. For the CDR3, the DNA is TGTGCCAGCAGTTACTTGGGACAGGGGATTTCGGGCTACACCTTC.

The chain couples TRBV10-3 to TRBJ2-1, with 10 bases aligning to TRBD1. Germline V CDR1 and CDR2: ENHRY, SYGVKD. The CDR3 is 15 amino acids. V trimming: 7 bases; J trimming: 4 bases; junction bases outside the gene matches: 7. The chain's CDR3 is CAIIHRQGAYNEQFF. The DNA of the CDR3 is TGTGCCATCATACATAGACAGGGGGCTTACAATGAGCAGTTCTTC.

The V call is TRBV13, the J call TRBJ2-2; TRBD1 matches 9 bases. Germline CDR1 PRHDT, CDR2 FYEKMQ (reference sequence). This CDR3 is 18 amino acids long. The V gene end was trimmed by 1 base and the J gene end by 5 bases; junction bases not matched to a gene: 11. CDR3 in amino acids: CASSLVTLGTGRTGELFF. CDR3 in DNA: TGTGCCAGCAGCTTAGTTACTTTGGGGACAGGGAGAACCGGGGAGCTGTTTTTT. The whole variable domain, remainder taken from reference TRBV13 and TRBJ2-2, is AAGVIQSPRHLIKEKRETATLKCYPIPRHDTVYWYQQGPGQDPQFLISFYEKMQSDKGSIPDRFSAQQFSDYHSELNMSSLELGDSALYFCASSLVTLGTGRTGELFFGEGSRLTVL.

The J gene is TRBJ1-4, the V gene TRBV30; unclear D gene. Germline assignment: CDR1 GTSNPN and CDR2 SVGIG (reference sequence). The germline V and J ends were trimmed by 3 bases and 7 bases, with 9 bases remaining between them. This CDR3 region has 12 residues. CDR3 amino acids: CAWRDAGEKLFF. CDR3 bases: TGTGCCTGGAGAGACGCAGGTGAAAAACTGTTTTTT.

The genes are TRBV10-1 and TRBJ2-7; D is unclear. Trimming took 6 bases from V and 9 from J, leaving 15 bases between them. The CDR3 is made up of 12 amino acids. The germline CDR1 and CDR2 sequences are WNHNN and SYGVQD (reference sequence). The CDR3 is CASRPLQFPQYF. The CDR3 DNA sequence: TGCGCCAGCAGGCCTTTACAGTTTCCGCAGTACTTC.

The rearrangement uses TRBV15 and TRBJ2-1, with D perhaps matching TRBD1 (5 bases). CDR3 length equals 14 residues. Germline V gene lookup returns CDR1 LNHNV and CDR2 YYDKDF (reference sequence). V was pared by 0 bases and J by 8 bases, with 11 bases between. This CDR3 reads CATSRDRAGYEQFF. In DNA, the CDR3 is TGTGCCACCAGCAGAGACAGAGCAGGGTATGAGCAGTTCTTC. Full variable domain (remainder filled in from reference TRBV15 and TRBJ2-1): DAMVIQNPRYQVTQFGKPVTLSCSQTLNHNVMYWYQQKSSQAPKLLFHYYDKDFNNEADTPDNFQSRRPNTSFCFLDIRSPGLGDTAMYLCATSRDRAGYEQFFGPGTRLTVL.

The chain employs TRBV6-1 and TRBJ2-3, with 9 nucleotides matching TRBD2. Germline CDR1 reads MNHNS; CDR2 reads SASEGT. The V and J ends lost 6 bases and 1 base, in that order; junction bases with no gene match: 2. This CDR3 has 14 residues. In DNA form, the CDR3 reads TGTGCCAGCAGGTTAGCGGGGGGCACAGATACGCAGTATTTT. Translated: CASRLAGGTDTQYF.

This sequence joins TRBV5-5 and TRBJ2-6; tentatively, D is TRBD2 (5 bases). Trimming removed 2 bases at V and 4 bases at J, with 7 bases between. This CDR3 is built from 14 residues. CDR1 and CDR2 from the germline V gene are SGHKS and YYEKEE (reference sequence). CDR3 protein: CASSFGVGANVLTF. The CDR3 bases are TGTGCCAGCAGCTTCGGGGTAGGGGCCAACGTCCTGACTTTC.

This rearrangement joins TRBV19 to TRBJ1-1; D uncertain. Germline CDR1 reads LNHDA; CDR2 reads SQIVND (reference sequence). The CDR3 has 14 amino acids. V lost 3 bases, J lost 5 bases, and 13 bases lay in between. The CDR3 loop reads CASSMQPGETEAFF. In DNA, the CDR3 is TGTGCCAGTAGTATGCAACCGGGAGAGACTGAAGCTTTCTTT.

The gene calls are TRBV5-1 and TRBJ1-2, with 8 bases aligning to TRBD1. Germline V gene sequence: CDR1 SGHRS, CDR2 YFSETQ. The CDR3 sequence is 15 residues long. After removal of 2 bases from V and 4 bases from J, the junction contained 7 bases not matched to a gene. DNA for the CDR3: TGCGCCAGCAGCTTAGGACAGGGTGTTGGCTATGGCTACACCTTC. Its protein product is CASSLGQGVGYGYTF.

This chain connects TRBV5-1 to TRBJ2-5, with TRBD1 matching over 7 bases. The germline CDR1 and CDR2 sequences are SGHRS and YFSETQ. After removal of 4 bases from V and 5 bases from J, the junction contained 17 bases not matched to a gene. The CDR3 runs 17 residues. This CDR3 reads CASSPARDSKMQETQYF. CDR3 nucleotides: TGCGCCAGCAGCCCGGCCCGGGACAGTAAAATGCAGGAGACCCAGTACTTC.

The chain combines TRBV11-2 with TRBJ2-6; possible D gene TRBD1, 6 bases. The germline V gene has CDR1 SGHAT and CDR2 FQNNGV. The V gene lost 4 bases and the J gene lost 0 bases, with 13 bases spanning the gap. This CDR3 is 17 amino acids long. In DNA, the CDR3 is TGTGCCAGCAGCTCGCCGACAGGCCTCTCTGGGGCCAACGTCCTGACTTTC. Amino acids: CASSSPTGLSGANVLTF.

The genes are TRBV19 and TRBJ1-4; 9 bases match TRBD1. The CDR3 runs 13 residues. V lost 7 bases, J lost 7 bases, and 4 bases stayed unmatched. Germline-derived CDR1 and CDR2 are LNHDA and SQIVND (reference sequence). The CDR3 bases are TGTGCCAGTAAGGGGACAGGGTTTGAAAAACTGTTTTTT. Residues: CASKGTGFEKLFF.

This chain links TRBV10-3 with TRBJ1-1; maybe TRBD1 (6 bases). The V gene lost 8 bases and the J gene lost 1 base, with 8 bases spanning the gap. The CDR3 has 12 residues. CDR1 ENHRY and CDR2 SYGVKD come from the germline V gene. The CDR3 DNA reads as TGTGCCATCCAACAGGGGAACACTGAAGCTTTCTTT. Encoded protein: CAIQQGNTEAFF.

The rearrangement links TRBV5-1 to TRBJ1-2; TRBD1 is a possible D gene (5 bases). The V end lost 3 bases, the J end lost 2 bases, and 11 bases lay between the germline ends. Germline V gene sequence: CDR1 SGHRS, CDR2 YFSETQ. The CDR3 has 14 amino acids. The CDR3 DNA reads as TGCGCCAGCAGCTCCCCCGGGGGGAACTATGGCTACACCTTC. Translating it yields CASSSPGGNYGYTF.

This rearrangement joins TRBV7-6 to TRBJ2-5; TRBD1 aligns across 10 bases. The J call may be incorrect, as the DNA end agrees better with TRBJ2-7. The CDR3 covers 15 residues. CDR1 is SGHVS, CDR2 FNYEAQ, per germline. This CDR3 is CASSPGTGVTYEQYF. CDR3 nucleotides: TGTGCCAGCAGTCCTGGGACAGGGGTAACTTACGAGCAGTACTTC.

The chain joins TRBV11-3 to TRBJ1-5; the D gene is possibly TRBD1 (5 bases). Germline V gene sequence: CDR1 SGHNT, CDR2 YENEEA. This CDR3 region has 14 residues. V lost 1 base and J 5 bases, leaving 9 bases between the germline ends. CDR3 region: CASSLGQIYQPQHF. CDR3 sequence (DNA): TGTGCCAGCAGCTTAGGACAGATATATCAGCCCCAGCATTTT.

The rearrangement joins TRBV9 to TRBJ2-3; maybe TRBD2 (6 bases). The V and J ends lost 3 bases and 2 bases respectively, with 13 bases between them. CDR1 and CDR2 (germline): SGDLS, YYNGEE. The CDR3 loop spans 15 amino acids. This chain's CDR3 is CASSARGTPTDTQYF. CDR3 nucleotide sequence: TGTGCCAGCAGCGCGCGGGGTACACCCACAGATACGCAGTATTTT.

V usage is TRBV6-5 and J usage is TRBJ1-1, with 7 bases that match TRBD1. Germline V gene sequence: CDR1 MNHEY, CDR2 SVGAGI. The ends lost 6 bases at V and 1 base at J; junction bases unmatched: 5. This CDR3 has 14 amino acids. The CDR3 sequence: CASSTGAQNTEAFF. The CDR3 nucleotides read TGTGCCAGCAGCACAGGGGCACAGAACACTGAAGCTTTCTTT.

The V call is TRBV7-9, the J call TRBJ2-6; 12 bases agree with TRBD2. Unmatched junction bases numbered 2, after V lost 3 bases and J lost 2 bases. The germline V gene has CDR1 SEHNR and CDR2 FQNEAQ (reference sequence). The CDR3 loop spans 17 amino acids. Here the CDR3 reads CASSFLAGGAGANVLTF. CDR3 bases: TGTGCCAGCAGCTTTCTAGCGGGAGGGGCTGGGGCCAACGTCCTGACTTTC. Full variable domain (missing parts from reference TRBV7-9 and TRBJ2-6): DTGVSQNPRHKITKRGQNVTFRCDPISEHNRLYWYRQTLGQGPEFLTYFQNEAQLEKSRLLSDRFSAERPKGSFSTLEIQRTEQGDSAMYLCASSFLAGGAGANVLTFGAGSRLTVL.

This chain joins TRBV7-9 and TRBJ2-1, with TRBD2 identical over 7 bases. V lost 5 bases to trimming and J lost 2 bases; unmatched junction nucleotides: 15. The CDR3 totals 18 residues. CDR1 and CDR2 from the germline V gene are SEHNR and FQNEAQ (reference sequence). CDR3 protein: CASSLKTGGLNPYNEQFF. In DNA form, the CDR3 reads TGTGCCAGCAGCCTCAAGACGGGGGGACTCAACCCCTACAATGAGCAGTTCTTC.

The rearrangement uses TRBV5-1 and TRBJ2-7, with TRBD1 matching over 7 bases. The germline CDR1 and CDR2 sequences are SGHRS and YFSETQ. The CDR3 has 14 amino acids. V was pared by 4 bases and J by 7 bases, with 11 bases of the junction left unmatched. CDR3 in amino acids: CASSHGQVLSEQYF. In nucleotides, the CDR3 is TGCGCCAGCAGCCACGGACAGGTTTTGAGTGAGCAGTACTTC.

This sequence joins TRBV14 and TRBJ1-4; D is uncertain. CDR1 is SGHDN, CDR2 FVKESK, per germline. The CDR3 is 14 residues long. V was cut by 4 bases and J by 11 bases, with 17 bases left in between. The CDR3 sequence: CASSPPARVGKLFF. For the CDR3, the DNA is TGTGCCAGCAGCCCTCCCGCCCGGGTCGGGAAACTGTTTTTT.

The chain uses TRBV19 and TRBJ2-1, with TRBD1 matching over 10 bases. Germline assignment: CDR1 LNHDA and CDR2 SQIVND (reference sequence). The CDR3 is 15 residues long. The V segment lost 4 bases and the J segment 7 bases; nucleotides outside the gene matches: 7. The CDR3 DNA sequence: TGTGCCAGTAGTACCGACAGGGGGCTCCGGAATGAGCAGTTCTTC. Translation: CASSTDRGLRNEQFF.

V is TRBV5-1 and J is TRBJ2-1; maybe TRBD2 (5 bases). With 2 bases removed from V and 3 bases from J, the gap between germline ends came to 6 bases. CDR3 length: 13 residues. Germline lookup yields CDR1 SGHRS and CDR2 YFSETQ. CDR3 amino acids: CASSFDYYNEQFF. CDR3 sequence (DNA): TGCGCCAGCAGCTTTGACTACTACAATGAGCAGTTCTTC.

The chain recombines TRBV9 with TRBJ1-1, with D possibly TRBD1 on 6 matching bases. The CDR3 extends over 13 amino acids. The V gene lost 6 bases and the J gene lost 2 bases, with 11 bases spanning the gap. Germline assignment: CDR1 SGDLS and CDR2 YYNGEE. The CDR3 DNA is TGTGCCAGCAATCGGGACACAAACACTGAAGCTTTCTTT. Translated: CASNRDTNTEAFF.

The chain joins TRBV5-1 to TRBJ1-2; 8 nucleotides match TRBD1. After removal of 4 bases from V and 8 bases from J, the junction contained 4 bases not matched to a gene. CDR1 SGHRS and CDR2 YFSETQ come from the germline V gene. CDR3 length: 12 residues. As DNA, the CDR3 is TGCGCCAGCAGCCCGGGACAGGACGGCTACACCTTC. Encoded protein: CASSPGQDGYTF.